The clone carrying this TCR beta chain was recorded a few times. The antigen is unknown. CDR3 length equals 13 residues. Germline values: CDR1 LNHNV, CDR2 YYDKDF (reference sequence). Trimming shortened V by 3 bases and J by 2 bases, and 7 bases separated the two germline ends. These data belong to a study of cytomegalovirus exposure and HLA in healthy donors. Regarding the study as a whole: Follow-up analysis found HLA locus-dependent TCR association rates, highest for DRB1 and lowest for HLA-C.

The study ran its PCR with 60 Vbeta and 13 Jbeta primers. The method was immunoSEQ multiplex PCR; TCRdb's version includes in-frame clones alone and lacks a portion of them. The sample lists approximately 150,000 clones; 80% were seen once. The sequenced material came from PBMCs. The source of this sequence is a man aged 18 to 35 in good health and CMV-seropositive. V is TRBV15 and J is TRBJ1-2; D is ambiguous. The CDR3 here is CATSRERNYGYTF. The CDR3 DNA reads as TGTGCCACCAGCAGGGAGAGAAACTATGGCTACACCTTC.